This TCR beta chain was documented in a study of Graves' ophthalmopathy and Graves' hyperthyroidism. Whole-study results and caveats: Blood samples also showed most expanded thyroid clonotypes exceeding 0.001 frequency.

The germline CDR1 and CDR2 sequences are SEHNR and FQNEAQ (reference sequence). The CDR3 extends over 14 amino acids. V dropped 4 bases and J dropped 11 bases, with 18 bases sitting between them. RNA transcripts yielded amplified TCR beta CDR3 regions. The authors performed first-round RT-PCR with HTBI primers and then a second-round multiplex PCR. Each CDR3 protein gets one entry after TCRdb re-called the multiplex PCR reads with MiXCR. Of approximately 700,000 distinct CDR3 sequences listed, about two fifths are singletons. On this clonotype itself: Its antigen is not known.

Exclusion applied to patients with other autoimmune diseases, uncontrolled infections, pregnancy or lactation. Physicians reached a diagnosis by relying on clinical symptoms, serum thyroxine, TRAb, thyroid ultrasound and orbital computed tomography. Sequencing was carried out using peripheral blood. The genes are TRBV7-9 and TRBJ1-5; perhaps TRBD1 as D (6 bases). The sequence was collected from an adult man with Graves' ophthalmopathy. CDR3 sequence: CASSSGGEHRAQHF. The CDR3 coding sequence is TGTGCCAGCAGCTCCGGTGGAGAGCACAGGGCCCAGCATTTT.